The 26 T cell receptor beta chains below all came from one sample that was sequenced in a study of T cell repertoires in cytomegalovirus infection. The antigens of these receptors remain unknown. TCRdb redid the calling of the reads with MiXCR, one entry per CDR3 protein. The table includes about 920,000 distinct CDR3 sequences, less than 35% detected once. The sequences come from cultured CD8+ T cells from PBMCs, collected from culture after CMV antigen stimulation. The receptor source for this set is a human donor in good health (CMV status not recorded). Some clones in this sample may be carry-over from other donors' samples.

The chain employs TRBV12-3 or TRBV12-4 and TRBJ1-1, with TRBD1 identical over 7 bases. CDR3 length: 13 amino acids. V gave up 7 bases and J gave up 5 bases; unmatched junction bases: 7. CDR3 DNA: TGTGCCAGCACTCTCCCAGGGGGAACTGAAGCTTTCTTT. Residues: CASTLPGGTEAFF.

The chain has TRBV6-5 and TRBJ2-6; D unclear. Deletions cut 2 bases from V and 0 bases from J, with 5 bases between. CDR3 length: 15 residues. Germline V gene sequence: CDR1 MNHEY, CDR2 SVGAGI. This chain's CDR3 is CASSYGHSGANVLTF. The CDR3 nucleotides read TGTGCCAGCAGTTACGGGCACTCTGGGGCCAACGTCCTGACTTTC.

The chain employs TRBV7-6 and TRBJ2-1, with D possibly being TRBD1 or TRBD2 (5 bases each). CDR3 length: 16 residues. From germline, CDR1 is SGHVS and CDR2 FNYEAQ. V dropped 0 bases and J dropped 3 bases, with 12 bases sitting between them. The CDR3 protein is CASSLAPADNYNEQFF. CDR3 bases: TGTGCCAGCAGCTTAGCCCCAGCGGACAACTACAATGAGCAGTTCTTC.

This clonotype was observed many times. The chain has TRBV7-6 and TRBJ2-2; D might be TRBD2 (6 bases). This CDR3 is built from 15 residues. Trimming took off 5 bases at V and 2 bases at J, with 12 bases between the two ends. Germline lookup yields CDR1 SGHVS and CDR2 FNYEAQ. The DNA of the CDR3 is TGTGCCAGCAGCGGAGGGACGGTAAACACCGGGGAGCTGTTTTTT. Translation gives CASSGGTVNTGELFF.

This clonotype was seen a few times. The chain is built from TRBV5-4 and TRBJ2-5, with a weak D call TRBD2 (5 bases). The CDR3 contains 17 residues. The germline gives CDR1 SGHNT, CDR2 YYREEE (reference sequence). V dropped 4 bases and J dropped 5 bases, with 24 bases sitting between them. CDR3 protein: CASSTWGLTSGGETQYF. In DNA form, the CDR3 reads TGTGCCAGCAGCACTTGGGGTCTTACCAGCGGCGGGGAGACCCAGTACTTC.

This clonotype was observed a few times. V gene TRBV7-9 combines with J gene TRBJ1-2; D call uncertain. CDR3 length: 12 amino acids. With 5 bases removed from V and 4 bases from J, the gap between germline ends came to 8 bases. Germline V gives CDR1 SEHNR, CDR2 FQNEAQ (reference sequence). Written as DNA, the CDR3 is TGTGCCAGCAGCCCAGACATCTATGGCTACACCTTC. It yields the protein CASSPDIYGYTF.

This chain joins TRBV6-5 and TRBJ2-6; D might be TRBD1 or TRBD2, each matching 5 bases. The CDR3 sequence is 16 residues long. V shed 5 bases and J shed 2 bases, with 13 bases lying between them. Per the germline V gene, CDR1 is MNHEY and CDR2 is SVGAGI. CDR3 nucleotides: TGTGCCAGCAGTCCCCTCCTGGGGGCTGGGGCCAACGTCCTGACTTTC. It encodes CASSPLLGAGANVLTF.

This clonotype was picked up a small number of times. The chain carries TRBV10-3 and TRBJ2-7; 7 bases align to TRBD1. The CDR3 is made up of 13 amino acids. Germline V gene lookup returns CDR1 ENHRY and CDR2 SYGVKD. Germline trimming cut 5 bases from V and 6 bases from J; bases unmatched to any gene: 7. The CDR3 spells CAISRDSQGEQYV. The DNA for the CDR3 is TGTGCCATCAGTCGGGACAGTCAAGGCGAGCAGTACGTC.

The chain employs TRBV28 and TRBJ2-2, with 7 bases lining up with TRBD1. Germline V CDR1 and CDR2: MDHEN, SYDVKM. The CDR3 length is 14 residues. Unmatched junction bases numbered 1, after V lost 5 bases and J lost 1 base. CDR3 sequence: CASSGDRNTGELFF. The CDR3 bases are TGTGCCAGCAGTGGGGACAGGAACACCGGGGAGCTGTTTTTT. The full variable domain, with the rest looked up from reference TRBV28 and TRBJ2-2, is DVKVTQSSRYLVKRTGEKVFLECVQDMDHENMFWYRQDPGLGLRLIYFSYDVKMKEKGDIPEGYSVSREKKERFSLILESASTNQTSMYLCASSGDRNTGELFFGEGSRLTVL.

This clonotype came up many times. Germline is not matched at one junction end, which may reflect a read error. V and J are TRBV7-7 and TRBJ2-1; the match to TRBD1 covers 8 bases. CDR1 SSHAT and CDR2 FNYEAQ come from the germline V gene (reference sequence). This CDR3 is 16 amino acids long. This CDR3 is CASSPQSGTGYNEQFF. In nucleotides, the CDR3 is TGTGCTAGCAGCCCACAATCCGGGACAGGCTACAATGAGCAGTTCTTC. The whole variable domain, remainder taken from reference TRBV7-7 and TRBJ2-1, is GAGVSQSPRYKVTKRGQDVTLRCDPISSHATLYWYQQALGQGPEFLTYFNYEAQPDKSGLPSDRFSAERPEGSISTLTIQRTEQRDSAMYRCASSPQSGTGYNEQFFGPGTRLTVL.

V is TRBV27 and J is TRBJ1-2; D uncertain. CDR3 length: 14 amino acids. CDR1 and CDR2 from the germline V gene are MNHEY and SMNVEV (reference sequence). Trimming removed 5 bases at V and 7 bases at J, with 17 bases between. The CDR3 DNA follows: TGTGCCAGCAGTGCGACGGGAGGCCGGGCTGGCTACACCTTC. Translated: CASSATGGRAGYTF.

The chain links TRBV27 to TRBJ1-4; tentative D call: TRBD1 (6 bases). Trimming cost V 6 bases and J 8 bases, with 10 bases left between them. The CDR3 totals 12 residues. The germline CDR1 and CDR2 sequences are MNHEY and SMNVEV (reference sequence). CDR3 coding DNA: TGTGCCAGCAGGGAGGGGGGCGAAAAACTGTTTTTT. Amino acids: CASREGGEKLFF.

The chain employs TRBV5-5 and TRBJ2-7, with D tentatively TRBD1 or TRBD2 (5 bases each). Germline assignment: CDR1 SGHKS and CDR2 YYEKEE (reference sequence). The CDR3 has 14 amino acids. The CDR3 is CANSFEGNLYEQYV. The CDR3 region has the DNA TGTGCCAACAGCTTCGAGGGGAACCTGTACGAGCAGTACGTC.

The chain has TRBV6-1 and TRBJ2-2; D might be TRBD2 (5 bases). The CDR3 runs 17 residues. The ends were cut back, 1 base at V and 3 bases at J, with 15 bases in the middle. Per germline, CDR1 MNHNS and CDR2 SASEGT. The CDR3 nucleotides are TGTGCCAGCAGTGAAGAAAGGGAGCGTATGTACACCGGGGAGCTGTTTTTT. Translating gives CASSEERERMYTGELFF.

This chain uses TRBV7-2 with TRBJ1-5, with D uncertain. This CDR3 is 15 amino acids long. CDR1 is SGHTA, CDR2 FQGNSA, per germline. V was shortened by 2 bases and J by 0 bases, with 8 bases between the two germline ends. CDR3 loop: CASSLKPYSNQPQHF. Written as DNA, the CDR3 is TGTGCCAGCAGCTTAAAGCCTTATAGCAATCAGCCCCAGCATTTT.

This clonotype was detected a few times. The CDR3 sequence is CASSEPGQGLGIEQFF. Here the CDR3 DNA reads TGTGCCAGCAGTGAACCCGGACAGGGACTTGGAATTGAGCAGTTCTTC. The chain links TRBV2 to TRBJ2-1; 8 positions agree with TRBD1. CDR3 length: 16 residues. CDR1 is SNHLY and CDR2 is FYNNEI in the germline V gene. Losses at the gene ends were 2 bases for V and 9 bases for J; bases not matched to a gene: 12.

This chain uses TRBV6-6 with TRBJ2-4, with TRBD1 matching over 7 bases. The end of the DNA is better explained by TRBJ2-7, so the J call may be wrong. Germline V gene sequence: CDR1 MNHNY, CDR2 SVGAGI (reference sequence). The CDR3 spans 12 residues. The CDR3 DNA is TGTGCCAGCAGTGTCACAGGGGCCGAGCAGTACTTC. It yields the protein CASSVTGAEQYF.

The rearrangement links TRBV6-8 to TRBJ1-2; a possible D gene is TRBD1 (6 bases). Per the germline V gene, CDR1 is MNHGY and CDR2 is SAAAGT. This CDR3 is 15 amino acids long. Trimming removed 0 bases at V and 4 bases at J, with 12 bases between. CDR3 coding DNA: TGTGCCAGCAGTTACTCGGCAGGGGAGACCTATGGCTACACCTTC. Its translation: CASSYSAGETYGYTF.

This clonotype was seen a handful of times. The J gene is TRBJ2-2, the V gene TRBV19; D is perhaps TRBD1 (6 bases). The CDR3 length is 17 residues. V lost 4 bases and J 0 bases, leaving 15 bases between the germline ends. In germline, CDR1 is LNHDA, CDR2 SQIVND (reference sequence). DNA of the CDR3: TGTGCCAGTAGTAGGACAGCCACATTAGCGAACACCGGGGAGCTGTTTTTT. Translated: CASSRTATLANTGELFF.

This chain joins TRBV7-6 and TRBJ1-1, with D uncertain. V dropped 1 base and J dropped 4 bases, with 13 bases sitting between them. The CDR3 runs 15 residues. Germline CDR1 is SGHVS and CDR2 is FNYEAQ. CDR3 sequence reads: CASSLEETSSTEAFF. The CDR3 DNA follows: TGTGCCAGCAGCTTAGAGGAGACCTCCTCCACTGAAGCTTTCTTT.

This clonotype came up a few times. This chain links TRBV12-3 or TRBV12-4 with TRBJ1-5, with a weak D call TRBD1 (5 bases). The CDR3 length is 15 residues. Trimming took off 6 bases at V and 7 bases at J, with 19 bases between the two ends. The CDR3 spells CASSPGQGNDQPQHF. CDR3 nucleotide sequence: TGTGCCAGCAGCCCCGGGCAGGGCAACGACCAGCCCCAGCATTTT.

The CDR3 DNA reads TGCGCCAGCAGCCAACAACAGGGAGACACTGAAGCTTTCTTT. Translated: CASSQQQGDTEAFF. The chain employs TRBV4-1 and TRBJ1-1, with a possible D match to TRBD1 (6 bases). V shed 2 bases and J shed 3 bases, with 10 bases lying between them. The CDR3 spans 14 residues. Germline CDR1 reads MGHRA; CDR2 reads YSYEKL.

The V call is TRBV29-1, the J call TRBJ2-7; D possibly matches TRBD1 or TRBD2 (6 bases each). Germline loops: CDR1 SQVTM, CDR2 ANQGSEA. CDR3 length equals 12 residues. Trimming left V 4 bases short and J 4 bases short, with 11 bases between. CDR3 region: CSVGGARYEQYF. In DNA form, the CDR3 reads TGCAGCGTTGGGGGGGCTAGGTACGAGCAGTACTTC.

The chain carries TRBV4-1 and TRBJ1-6; D unresolved. Trimming shortened V by 5 bases and J by 7 bases, and 18 bases separated the two germline ends. The CDR3 runs 16 residues. The germline gives CDR1 MGHRA, CDR2 YSYEKL. This chain's CDR3 is CASSFFRPGGNSPLHF. CDR3 DNA: TGCGCCAGCAGCTTTTTCCGACCTGGAGGGAATTCACCCCTCCACTTT.

This clonotype appeared a few times. This rearrangement joins TRBV9 to TRBJ1-2; D is ambiguous. Germline lookup yields CDR1 SGDLS and CDR2 YYNGEE. Trimming removed 0 bases at V and 8 bases at J, with 8 bases between. This CDR3 contains 12 residues. The CDR3 bases are TGTGCCAGCAGCGTAGGATCCCGCGGCTACACCTTC. Its translation is CASSVGSRGYTF.

In the case of this clonotype: The junction shows a germline mismatch at one end, possibly a read error. This chain joins TRBV2 and TRBJ1-2, with TRBD1 as a possible D gene (5 bases). The CDR3 runs 12 residues. Germline-derived CDR1 and CDR2 are SNHLY and FYNNEI. CDR3 amino acids: CAGRGVWDGYTF. Here the CDR3 DNA reads TGTGCCGGCAGAGGGGTTTGGGATGGCTACACCTTC.